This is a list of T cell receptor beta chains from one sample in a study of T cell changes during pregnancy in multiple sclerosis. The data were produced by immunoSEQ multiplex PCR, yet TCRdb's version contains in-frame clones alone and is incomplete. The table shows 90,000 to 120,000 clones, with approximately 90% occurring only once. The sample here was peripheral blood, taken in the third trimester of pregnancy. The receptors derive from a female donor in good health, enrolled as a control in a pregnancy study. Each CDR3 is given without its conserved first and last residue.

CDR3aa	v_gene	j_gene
ASSPQSFRAYNEQF	TRBV18	TRBJ2-1
SVEGVNTEAF	TRBV29-1	TRBJ1-1
ASSQEGNYGYT	TRBV28	TRBJ1-2
ASLDRNGYT	TRBV30	TRBJ1-2
AISDRDPYEQY	TRBV10-3	TRBJ2-7
ASSYGRGRTGELF	TRBV6-5	TRBJ2-2
ASSQGQTNTGELF	TRBV5-1	TRBJ2-2
ASSSRTGEKGYEQY	TRBV7-9	TRBJ2-7
ASSMRGGLNEQF	TRBV2	TRBJ2-1
ASSSGTGYLETQY	TRBV11-2	TRBJ2-5
ASSSGRAQH	TRBV19	TRBJ1-5
ASSELSEVNTEAF	TRBV2	TRBJ1-1
ASSQDWGRVTLNSPLH	TRBV4-3	TRBJ1-6
ASSLAGDIYTYEQY	TRBV5-4	TRBJ2-7
AWSYSGSYEQY	TRBV30	TRBJ2-7
SVEKTGREI	TRBV29-1	TRBJ1-1
ASSIDLAVNTEAF	TRBV19	TRBJ1-1
ASSLGEVRTYNEQF	TRBV11-3	TRBJ2-1
ASSSPGTGANVLT	TRBV6-6	TRBJ2-6
ASMGGDLGFVPYEQY	TRBV27	TRBJ2-7
ASQRARGYGYT	TRBV6-5	TRBJ1-2
ASRDRVTEQF	TRBV5-1	TRBJ2-1
ASSPVLNTEAF	TRBV11-1	TRBJ1-1
ASSLDRGSYNEQF	TRBV7-9	TRBJ2-1
ASSLGTPKAGELF	TRBV14	TRBJ2-2
ASSFGGIGQPQH	TRBV7-2	TRBJ1-5
ASSQGQGPLWY	TRBV5-4	TRBJ2-7
ASSAYLRGGVTSGGADIQY	TRBV9	TRBJ2-4
ASSLGQGNGYT	TRBV11-3	TRBJ1-2
ASSKELYYGYT	TRBV21-1	TRBJ1-2
ASSVVGGTYNEQF	TRBV9	TRBJ2-1
ASSLDTLPQAVMNTEAF	TRBV7-2	TRBJ1-1
ASRGPGANVLT	TRBV4-3	TRBJ2-6
AIGEGNTIY	TRBV10-3	TRBJ1-3
ASSSMGTSGGASTDTQY	TRBV27	TRBJ2-3
ASSPPGLVSDEQF	TRBV25-1	TRBJ2-1
ASSLPGQGTYEQY	TRBV5-6	TRBJ2-7
ASSPGQGGTEAF	TRBV18	TRBJ1-1
AISVLGRTEAF	TRBV10-3	TRBJ1-1